The table lists the clone carrying this T cell receptor (beta chain) with a few counts. Its antigen remains unknown. Extraction and reverse transcription of RNA yielded cDNA as the sequencing template. The assay was immunoSEQ multiplex PCR, and TCRdb's table has in-frame clones only and misses some. The sample contains about 210,000 clones, 40% to 45% of which appear only once. The sample is drawn from a study of CD8+ T cells in alopecia areata. Regarding the study as a whole: Many expanded lesional clones stayed in scalp and blood while on tofacitinib. Patients displayed less clarity in TCR sharing than mice, a finding possibly related to HLA. Among the top 100, expanded CD8+ clones, as well as scalp clonality, were significantly decreased by tofacitinib. Links between baseline CD8+ expansion and response need larger treated cohorts.

Treatment noted: oral pan-JAK inhibitor, 5-10 mg twice daily. Sequenced material: CD4+ T cells sorted from blood, taken at approximately week 36, from a patient treated with tofacitinib. This TCR derives from a human donor with alopecia areata.

The chain's CDR3 is CASSVPSRSFSYEQYF. DNA for the CDR3: TGTGCCAGCAGTGTCCCTAGCCGAAGTTTCTCCTACGAGCAGTACTTC. The chain has TRBV6-1 and TRBJ2-7, with a possible D match to TRBD2 (5 bases). Trimming took off 4 bases at V and 0 bases at J, with 16 bases between the two ends. The CDR3 contains 16 residues. Germline V gene sequence: CDR1 MNHNS, CDR2 SASEGT.